Listed here is a single T cell receptor (beta chain). Its cognate antigen is unknown. The data were obtained in a study of shared clonotypes between healthy human individuals. Study-wide results and limits: Naive subsets, compared against memory subsets, generally had larger estimated richness values.

Germline-derived CDR1 and CDR2 are SGHDT and YYEEEE. The CDR3 runs to 12 residues. V shed 3 bases and J shed 0 bases, with 4 bases lying between them. Data came from immunoSEQ multiplex PCR; TCRdb stores just in-frame clones and leaves some out. The data contain fewer than 1.8 million clones, 98% of them seen just once; the ten biggest clones take up around 0.38%. Sequencing was done on a sample of naive CD4+ T cells sorted from blood. Indicated subset: CD45RA+ positively selected. This sequence joins TRBV5-6 and TRBJ2-7; no clear D gene. This clonotype was sampled from a man younger than 40 in good health. This CDR3 reads CASSYRSYEQYF. As DNA, the CDR3 is TGTGCCAGCAGCTACCGCTCCTACGAGCAGTACTTC.